Listed here are 11 T cell receptor beta chains from one sample, sequenced in a study of blood T cell repertoires in COVID-19. Profiled with immunoSEQ multiplex PCR; TCRdb holds only in-frame clones, not every one. The sample lists 120,000 or so clones; approximately 90% were seen once. Sequences were obtained from peripheral blood. Receptors were obtained from a human donor in a cohort sampled during active COVID-19.

This sequence joins TRBV25-1 and TRBJ2-1, with D perhaps TRBD1 (5 bases). There are 15 residues in the CDR3. The V end lost 6 bases, the J end lost 0 bases, and 12 bases lay between the germline ends. Germline loops: CDR1 MGHDK, CDR2 SYGVNS. CDR3 protein: CASSQTEASYNEQFF. As DNA, the CDR3 is TGTGCCAGCAGCCAGACAGAAGCCTCCTACAATGAGCAGTTCTTC. The whole variable domain, remainder taken from reference TRBV25-1 and TRBJ2-1, is EADIYQTPRYLVIGTGKKITLECSQTMGHDKMYWYQQDPGMELHLIHYSYGVNSTEKGDLSSESTVSRIRTEHFPLTLESARPSHTSQYLCASSQTEASYNEQFFGPGTRLTVL.

The chain combines TRBV24-1 with TRBJ1-1; 8 bases map to TRBD1. This CDR3 is built from 13 residues. V trimming: 9 bases; J trimming: 0 bases; junction bases outside the gene matches: 2. CDR1 and CDR2 from the germline V gene are KGHDR and SFDVKD. CDR3 region: CATRQGLNTEAFF. The CDR3, as DNA: TGTGCCACCCGACAGGGGCTGAACACTGAAGCTTTCTTT.

The chain uses TRBV20-1 and TRBJ1-5; D unresolved. Trimming removed 3 bases at V and 3 bases at J, with 9 bases between. The length of the CDR3 is 13 residues. Per germline, CDR1 DFQATT and CDR2 SNEGSKA (reference sequence). DNA of the CDR3: TGCAGTGCTAGTAGTACTTACAATCAGCCCCAGCATTTT. Protein: CSASSTYNQPQHF.

Points on this clone: The same CDR3 also results from other DNA sequences found in this sample. The chain recombines TRBV3-1 (or the pseudogene TRBV3-2) with TRBJ2-3; TRBD1 agrees at 7 bases. This CDR3 is 15 amino acids long. Germline V lookup: CDR1 LGHDT, CDR2 YNNKEL (reference sequence). J lost 3 bases, V lost 2 bases, and 5 bases had no gene match. CDR3 in DNA: TGTGCCAGCAGCCAAAGGGGGCTTGGGACAGATACGCAGTATTTT. Protein product: CASSQRGLGTDTQYF.

The rearrangement links TRBV18 to TRBJ1-4; D is unresolved. The CDR3 runs 14 residues. The V gene's germline CDR1 is KGHSH and CDR2 LQKENI. V lost 0 bases, J lost 8 bases, and 10 bases lay in between. The CDR3 spells CASSPPMRAEKLFF. CDR3 sequence (DNA): TGTGCCAGCTCACCACCTATGAGGGCGGAAAAACTGTTTTTT.

This CDR3 is CASSQDSGAGETQYF. CDR3 DNA sequence: TGCGCCAGCAGCCAAGATTCAGGGGCCGGTGAGACCCAGTACTTC. The chain uses TRBV4-1 and TRBJ2-5, with a tentative D call TRBD1 (6 bases). The CDR3 has 15 amino acids. Germline CDR1 is MGHRA and CDR2 is YSYEKL. V lost 0 bases to trimming and J lost 5 bases, with 13 bases between them.

The chain uses TRBV7-2 and TRBJ2-1; TRBD2 aligns across 14 bases. The CDR3 is 15 amino acids. The V gene end was trimmed by 4 bases and the J gene end by 6 bases; junction bases not matched to a gene: 2. Looked up from germline, CDR1 is SGHTA and CDR2 is FQGNSA. CDR3 loop: CASSYGLAGGNEQFF. The CDR3 DNA reads TGTGCCAGCAGCTACGGACTAGCGGGAGGCAATGAGCAGTTCTTC.

V and J are TRBV5-1 and TRBJ1-2; 10 positions agree with TRBD1. Looked up from germline, CDR1 is SGHRS and CDR2 is YFSETQ. V shed 4 bases, J shed 5 bases, and the junction held 5 bases outside the gene matches. CDR3 size: 14 residues. CDR3 coding DNA: TGCGCCAGCAGCGCGCGGACAGGGGGATATGGCTACACCTTC. Translating gives CASSARTGGYGYTF.

This chain connects TRBV28 to TRBJ2-7; 9 bases map to TRBD1. The germline V gene has CDR1 MDHEN and CDR2 SYDVKM. V lost 6 bases and J lost 3; bases outside the gene matches: 6. The CDR3 is 14 residues long. The CDR3 here is CASSSGQGFYEQYF. CDR3 bases: TGTGCCAGCAGCTCGGGACAGGGATTCTACGAGCAGTACTTC.

The gene calls are TRBV7-9 and TRBJ1-4; D remains ambiguous. The germline gives CDR1 SEHNR, CDR2 FQNEAQ (reference sequence). This CDR3 comprises 14 residues. With 5 bases removed from V and 7 bases from J, the gap between germline ends came to 14 bases. CDR3 region: CASSPLRDFEKLFF. The DNA of the CDR3 is TGTGCCAGCAGCCCACTGCGGGATTTTGAAAAACTGTTTTTT.

The chain links TRBV5-1 to TRBJ2-7; D is unclear. Germline loops: CDR1 SGHRS, CDR2 YFSETQ. The CDR3 has 15 residues. Trimming left V 5 bases short and J 3 bases short, with 18 bases between. CDR3 residues: CASSSNPVSYYEQYF. The CDR3, as DNA: TGCGCCAGCAGTTCCAACCCCGTCAGTTACTACGAGCAGTACTTC.